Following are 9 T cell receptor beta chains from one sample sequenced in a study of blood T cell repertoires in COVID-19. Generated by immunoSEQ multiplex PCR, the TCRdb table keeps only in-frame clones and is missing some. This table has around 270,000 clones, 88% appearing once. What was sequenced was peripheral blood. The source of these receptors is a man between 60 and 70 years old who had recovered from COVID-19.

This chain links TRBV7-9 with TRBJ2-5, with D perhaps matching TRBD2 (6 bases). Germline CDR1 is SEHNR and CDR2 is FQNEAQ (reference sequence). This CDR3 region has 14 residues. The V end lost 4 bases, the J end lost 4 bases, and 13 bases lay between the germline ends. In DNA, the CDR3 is TGTGCCAGCAGCTCCCCCCAGGGAGGAGAGACCCAGTACTTC. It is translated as CASSSPQGGETQYF.

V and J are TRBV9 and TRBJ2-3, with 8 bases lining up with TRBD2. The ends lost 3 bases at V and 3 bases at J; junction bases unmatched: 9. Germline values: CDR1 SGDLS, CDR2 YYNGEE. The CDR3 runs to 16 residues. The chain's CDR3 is CASSASGGPITDTQYF. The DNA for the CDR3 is TGTGCCAGCAGCGCCTCGGGGGGGCCTATAACAGATACGCAGTATTTT.

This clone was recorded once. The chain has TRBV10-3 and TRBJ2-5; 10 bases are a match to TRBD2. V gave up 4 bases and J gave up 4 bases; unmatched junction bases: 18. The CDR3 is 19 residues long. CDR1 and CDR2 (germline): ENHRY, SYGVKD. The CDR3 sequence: CAISALGGSGGSDRETQYF. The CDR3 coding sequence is TGTGCCATCAGTGCCCTTGGGGGTAGCGGGGGGTCGGACCGAGAGACCCAGTACTTC.

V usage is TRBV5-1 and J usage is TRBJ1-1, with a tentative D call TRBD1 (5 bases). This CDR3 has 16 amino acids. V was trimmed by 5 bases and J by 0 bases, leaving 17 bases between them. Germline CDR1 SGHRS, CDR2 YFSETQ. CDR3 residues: CASRRPGLTVNTEAFF. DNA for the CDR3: TGCGCCAGCAGAAGGCCAGGGTTGACCGTGAACACTGAAGCTTTCTTT.

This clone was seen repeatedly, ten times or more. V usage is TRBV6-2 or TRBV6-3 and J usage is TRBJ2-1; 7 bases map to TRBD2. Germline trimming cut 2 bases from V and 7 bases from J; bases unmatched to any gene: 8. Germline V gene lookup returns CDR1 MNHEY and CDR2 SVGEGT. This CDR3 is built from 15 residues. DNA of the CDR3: TGTGCCAGCAGTTACGAGTCGGGGGGAAAAAATGAGCAGTTCTTC. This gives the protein CASSYESGGKNEQFF.

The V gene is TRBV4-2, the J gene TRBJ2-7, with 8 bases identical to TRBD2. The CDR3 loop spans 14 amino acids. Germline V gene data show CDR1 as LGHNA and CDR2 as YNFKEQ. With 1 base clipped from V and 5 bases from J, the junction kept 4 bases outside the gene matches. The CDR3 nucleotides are TGTGCCAGCAGCCAAGGACTAGCGAGGAACGAGCAGTACTTC. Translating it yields CASSQGLARNEQYF.

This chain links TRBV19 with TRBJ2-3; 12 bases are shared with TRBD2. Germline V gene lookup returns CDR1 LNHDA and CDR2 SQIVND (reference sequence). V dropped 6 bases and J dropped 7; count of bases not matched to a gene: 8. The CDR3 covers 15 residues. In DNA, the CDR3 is TGTGCCAGTAGCCTTACTAGCGGGGGGCTAAATACGCAGTATTTT. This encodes CASSLTSGGLNTQYF.

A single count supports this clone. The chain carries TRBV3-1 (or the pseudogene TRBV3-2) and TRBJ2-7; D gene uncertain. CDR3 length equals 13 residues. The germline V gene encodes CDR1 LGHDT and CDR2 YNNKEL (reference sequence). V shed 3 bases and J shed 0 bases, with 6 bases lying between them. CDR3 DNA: TGTGCCAGCAGCCATCCGGGCTCCTACGAGCAGTACTTC. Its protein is CASSHPGSYEQYF.

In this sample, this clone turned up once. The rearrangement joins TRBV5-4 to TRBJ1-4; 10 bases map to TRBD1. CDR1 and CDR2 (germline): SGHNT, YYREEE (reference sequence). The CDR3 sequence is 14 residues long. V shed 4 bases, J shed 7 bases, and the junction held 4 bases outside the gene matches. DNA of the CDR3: TGTGCCAGCAGCATGACAGGGGGCGGTGAAAAACTGTTTTTT. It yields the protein CASSMTGGGEKLFF.